This passage covers 20 T cell receptor beta chains from one sample sequenced in a study of blood T cell repertoires in COVID-19. The method was immunoSEQ multiplex PCR; TCRdb's version includes in-frame clones alone and lacks a portion of them. The sample includes tens of thousands of clones, less than 85% seen only once; the top ten take 2.5% to 3%. The sequencing sample was made of peripheral blood. The source is a middle-aged man with acute or convalescent COVID-19.

The V call is TRBV15, the J call TRBJ1-6; D uncertain. The CDR3 is made up of 15 amino acids. Deletions cut 0 bases from V and 12 bases from J, with 15 bases between. Germline V gene sequence: CDR1 LNHNV, CDR2 YYDKDF (reference sequence). This chain's CDR3 is CATSRDRVGGEPLHF. The CDR3 DNA follows: TGTGCCACCAGCAGAGATCGGGTAGGCGGAGAACCCCTCCACTTT.

The V call is TRBV19, the J call TRBJ2-7; 10 nucleotides line up with TRBD1. The germline V gene encodes CDR1 LNHDA and CDR2 SQIVND (reference sequence). With 5 bases clipped from V and 2 bases from J, the junction kept 6 bases outside the gene matches. The CDR3 contains 15 residues. The CDR3 DNA sequence: TGTGCCAGTAGTGGACCGGGACAGGGGACCTACGAGCAGTACTTC. Translating gives CASSGPGQGTYEQYF.

The CDR3 DNA sequence: TGTGCCAGCAGCTATAGCGGGAGGGCCCCTCATGAGCAGTTCTTC. Residues: CASSYSGRAPHEQFF. The chain recombines TRBV27 with TRBJ2-1, with 11 bases matching TRBD2. The CDR3 length is 15 residues. V dropped 6 bases and J dropped 8; count of bases not matched to a gene: 9. Germline V CDR1 and CDR2: MNHEY, SMNVEV (reference sequence).

The chain employs TRBV6-6 and TRBJ1-5, with D uncertain. This CDR3 is 12 amino acids long. Deletions cut 0 bases from V and 7 bases from J, with 4 bases between. In germline, CDR1 is MNHNY, CDR2 SVGAGI (reference sequence). CDR3 protein: CASSYSRQPQHF. The CDR3 nucleotides are TGTGCCAGCAGTTACTCGAGGCAGCCCCAGCATTTT.

The chain recombines TRBV7-8 with TRBJ2-3; D may be TRBD1 (7 bases). The V gene lost 7 bases and the J gene lost 4 bases, with 18 bases spanning the gap. There are 15 residues in the CDR3. The germline V gene encodes CDR1 SGHVS and CDR2 FQNEAQ. This CDR3 is CASTPRDREADTQYF. The CDR3 DNA follows: TGTGCCAGCACCCCGCGAGACAGGGAGGCAGATACGCAGTATTTT. Full variable domain (outside the CDR3, taken from reference TRBV7-8 and TRBJ2-3): GAGVSQSPRYKVAKRGQDVALRCDPISGHVSLFWYQQALGQGPEFLTYFQNEAQLDKSGLPSDRFFAERPEGSVSTLKIQRTQQEDSAVYLCASTPRDREADTQYFGPGTRLTVL.

The gene calls are TRBV5-4 and TRBJ1-4; D remains ambiguous. Germline CDR1 reads SGHNT; CDR2 reads YYREEE (reference sequence). The ends were cut back, 1 base at V and 0 bases at J, with 13 bases in the middle. This CDR3 comprises 17 residues. The CDR3 DNA is TGTGCCAGCAGCTTGAGTACAGCAGTTGCAACTAATGAAAAACTGTTTTTT. It specifies CASSLSTAVATNEKLFF.

J is TRBJ1-4 and V is TRBV5-4; 7 nucleotides agree with TRBD1. Germline CDR1 is SGHNT and CDR2 is YYREEE (reference sequence). The CDR3 totals 13 residues. V was clipped by 4 bases and J by 7 bases; unmatched bases: 4. The CDR3 DNA sequence: TGTGCCAGCAGCCAACGGACAGGTGAAAAACTGTTTTTT. Protein: CASSQRTGEKLFF. Drawing the rest from reference TRBV5-4 and TRBJ1-4, the complete variable domain is ETGVTQSPTHLIKTRGQQVTLRCSSQSGHNTVSWYQQALGQGPQFIFQYYREEENGRGNFPPRFSGLQFPNYSSELNVNALELDDSALYLCASSQRTGEKLFFGSGTQLSVL.

The V and J genes are TRBV7-2 and TRBJ1-6; 7 nucleotides agree with TRBD1. Germline values: CDR1 SGHTA, CDR2 FQGNSA. V was pared by 8 bases and J by 8 bases, with 12 bases of the junction left unmatched. The CDR3 totals 15 residues. Written as DNA, the CDR3 is TGTGCCAGCGCTTGGACAGGATCGGGGTATTCACCCCTCCACTTT. Its protein is CASAWTGSGYSPLHF.

CDR3 loop: CASSFPGQAYNEQFF. The CDR3 coding sequence is TGTGCCAGCAGCTTCCCGGGACAGGCCTACAATGAGCAGTTCTTC. This rearrangement joins TRBV7-3 to TRBJ2-1; 8 bases are shared with TRBD1. J gave up 2 bases and V 3 bases, and 3 bases lay outside the gene matches. The CDR3 totals 15 residues. CDR1 and CDR2 (germline): SGHTA, FQGTGA.

This chain uses TRBV10-3 with TRBJ1-6, with TRBD1 as a possible D gene (5 bases). Trimming removed 2 bases from V and 11 bases from J, with 7 bases in between. Germline V gene data show CDR1 as ENHRY and CDR2 as SYGVKD. This CDR3 region has 12 residues. CDR3 residues: CAISEPGAPLHF. The DNA for the CDR3 is TGTGCCATCAGTGAGCCGGGGGCACCCCTCCACTTT.

The V gene is TRBV11-2, the J gene TRBJ2-7, with D maybe TRBD1 (5 bases). The CDR3 runs to 15 residues. The V end was cut by 5 bases, the J end by 0 bases, with 14 bases between. Germline CDR1 is SGHAT and CDR2 is FQNNGV. CDR3 amino acids: CASSGVRGRSYEQYF. For the CDR3, the DNA is TGTGCCAGCAGCGGGGTTAGGGGTCGCTCCTACGAGCAGTACTTC.

DNA for the CDR3: TGTGCCAGCACTGAGGGAGGGGTGGCCAAAAACATTCAGTACTTC. Translating gives CASTEGGVAKNIQYF. The chain joins TRBV2 to TRBJ2-4, with TRBD2 matching 7 bases. CDR1 and CDR2 from the germline V gene are SNHLY and FYNNEI. V was clipped by 7 bases and J by 1 base; unmatched bases: 7. This CDR3 region has 15 residues.

This chain links TRBV9 with TRBJ2-7; 9 nucleotides align to TRBD1. This CDR3 is 18 amino acids long. V lost 0 bases and J lost 3; bases outside the gene matches: 13. From germline, CDR1 is SGDLS and CDR2 YYNGEE. This chain's CDR3 is CASSVDGRGRDRVYEQYF. DNA for the CDR3: TGTGCCAGCAGCGTAGACGGACGAGGCCGGGACAGGGTCTACGAGCAGTACTTC.

The CDR3: CASSPPGQGYEKLFF. In DNA form, the CDR3 reads TGTGCCAGCAGTCCCCCGGGACAGGGATATGAAAAACTGTTTTTT. V gene TRBV27 combines with J gene TRBJ1-4; 9 bases align to TRBD1. The CDR3 extends over 15 amino acids. Unmatched junction bases numbered 7, after V lost 5 bases and J lost 6 bases. Per germline, CDR1 MNHEY and CDR2 SMNVEV (reference sequence). Combining the CDR3 with reference TRBV27 and TRBJ1-4 gives the whole variable domain EAQVTQNPRYLITVTGKKLTVTCSQNMNHEYMSWYRQDPGLGLRQIYYSMNVEVTDKGDVPEGYKVSRKEKRNFPLILESPSPNQTSLYFCASSPPGQGYEKLFFGSGTQLSVL.

The chain has TRBV6-1 and TRBJ1-5, with a weak D call TRBD1 (5 bases). The V gene's germline CDR1 is MNHNS and CDR2 SASEGT. The length of the CDR3 is 14 residues. Trimming cost V 1 base and J 5 bases, with 9 bases left between them. The CDR3 bases are TGTGCCAGCAGTGAAGACAGGCCCTATCAGCCCCAGCATTTT. Amino acid sequence: CASSEDRPYQPQHF.

The chain is built from TRBV12-5 and TRBJ1-1, with a possible D match to TRBD1 (5 bases). Trimming left V 1 base short and J 1 base short, with 19 bases between. The CDR3 has 18 amino acids. Germline loops: CDR1 LGHNT, CDR2 FRNRAP. CDR3 loop: CASGLAGVAGIGNTEAFF. CDR3 nucleotides: TGTGCTAGTGGTTTGGCCGGTGTGGCAGGGATTGGGAACACTGAAGCTTTCTTT.

This rearrangement joins TRBV27 to TRBJ1-2; 9 bases are shared with TRBD1. Looked up from germline, CDR1 is MNHEY and CDR2 is SMNVEV (reference sequence). The CDR3 is 16 residues long. Germline trimming cut 6 bases from V and 7 bases from J; bases unmatched to any gene: 15. DNA of the CDR3: TGTGCCAGCAGATCCTCGGGACAGGGAACTTGGGGTGGCTACACCTTC. Its translation is CASRSSGQGTWGGYTF.

This chain links TRBV13 with TRBJ2-5; TRBD2 matches at 13 bases. With 2 bases clipped from V and 7 bases from J, the junction kept 1 base outside the gene matches. The CDR3 has 14 amino acids. Germline V gene lookup returns CDR1 PRHDT and CDR2 FYEKMQ (reference sequence). This CDR3 reads CASSLRLAGGTQYF. The CDR3 bases are TGTGCCAGCAGCTTAAGACTAGCGGGGGGGACCCAGTACTTC.

The V call is TRBV29-1, the J call TRBJ2-1; a possible D gene is TRBD1 (6 bases). V gave up 6 bases and J gave up 3 bases, with 12 bases separating them. This CDR3 is 13 amino acids long. Looked up from germline, CDR1 is SQVTM and CDR2 is ANQGSEA. The CDR3 nucleotides read TGCAGCGTGGCGAAGGGGGTCTACAATGAGCAGTTCTTC. Translation: CSVAKGVYNEQFF.

The V and J genes are TRBV5-6 and TRBJ2-1; TRBD2 matches at 10 bases. Germline CDR1 is SGHDT and CDR2 is YYEEEE. This CDR3 is built from 15 residues. After removal of 1 base from V and 7 bases from J, the junction contained 5 bases not matched to a gene. The CDR3 protein is CASSLSGRAWNEQFF. The CDR3, as DNA: TGTGCCAGCAGCTTGAGCGGGAGGGCGTGGAATGAGCAGTTCTTC.